This T cell receptor beta chain comes out of a study of T cells in Graves' hyperthyroidism and ophthalmopathy. This CDR3 has 11 residues. The V end lost 6 bases, the J end lost 7 bases, and 7 bases lay between the germline ends. Template material for amplifying TCR beta CDR3 regions consisted of RNA transcripts. In the first-round RT-PCR of the TCR CDR3, the HTBI primer set was used. One entry per CDR3 protein results from TCRdb running MiXCR on the multiplex PCR reads. The sample contains approximately 740,000 distinct CDR3 sequences, 11% to 15% of which appear only once. The chain carries TRBV12-3 or TRBV12-4 and TRBJ2-1; D gene ambiguous. Input material: blood. This sequence originates from a woman aged 18-29 years with Graves' hyperthyroidism. CDR3 in DNA: TGTGCCAGCAGGGACCGTAATGAGCAGTTCTTC. It codes for CASRDRNEQFF.